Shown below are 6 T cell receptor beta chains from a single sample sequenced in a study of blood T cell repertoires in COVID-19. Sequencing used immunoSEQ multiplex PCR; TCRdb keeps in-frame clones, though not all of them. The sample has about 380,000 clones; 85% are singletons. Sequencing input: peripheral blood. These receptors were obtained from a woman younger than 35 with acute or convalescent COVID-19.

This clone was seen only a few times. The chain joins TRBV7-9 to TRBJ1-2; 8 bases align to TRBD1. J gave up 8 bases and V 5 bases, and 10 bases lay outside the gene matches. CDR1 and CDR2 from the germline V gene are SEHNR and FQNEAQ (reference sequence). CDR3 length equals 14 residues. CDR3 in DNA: TGTGCCAGCAGCCCAGGACAGGGTTTGAACGGCTACACCTTC. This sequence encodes CASSPGQGLNGYTF.

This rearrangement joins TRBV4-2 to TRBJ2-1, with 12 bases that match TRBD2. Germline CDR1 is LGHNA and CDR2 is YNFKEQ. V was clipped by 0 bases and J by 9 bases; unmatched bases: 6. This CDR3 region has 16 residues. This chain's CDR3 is CASSQDPSGRGSEQFF. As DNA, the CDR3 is TGTGCCAGCAGCCAAGATCCTAGCGGGAGGGGGAGTGAGCAGTTCTTC.

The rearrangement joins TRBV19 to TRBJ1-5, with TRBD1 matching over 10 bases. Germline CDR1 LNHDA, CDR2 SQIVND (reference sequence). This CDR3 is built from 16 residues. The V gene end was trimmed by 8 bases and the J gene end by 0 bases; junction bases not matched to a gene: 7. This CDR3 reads CASLGQGYYSNQPQHF. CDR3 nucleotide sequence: TGTGCCAGTTTGGGACAGGGGTACTATAGCAATCAGCCCCAGCATTTT. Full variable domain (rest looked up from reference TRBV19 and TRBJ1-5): DGGITQSPKYLFRKEGQNVTLSCEQNLNHDAMYWYRQDPGQGLRLIYYSQIVNDFQKGDIAEGYSVSREKKESFPLTVTSAQKNPTAFYLCASLGQGYYSNQPQHFGDGTRLSIL.

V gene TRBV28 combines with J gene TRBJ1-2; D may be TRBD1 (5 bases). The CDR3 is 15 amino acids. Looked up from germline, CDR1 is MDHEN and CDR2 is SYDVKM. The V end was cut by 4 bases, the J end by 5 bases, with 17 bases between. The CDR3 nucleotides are TGTGCCAGCAGTTCCCCCGGTGGGGCAGGGTATGGCTACACCTTC. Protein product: CASSSPGGAGYGYTF.

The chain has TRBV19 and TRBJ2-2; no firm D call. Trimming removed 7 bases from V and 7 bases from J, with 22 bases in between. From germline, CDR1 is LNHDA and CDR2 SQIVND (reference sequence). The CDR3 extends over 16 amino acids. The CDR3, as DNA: TGTGCCAGTACTTCCGGGTTTAGGAGTTATGGCGGGGAGCTGTTTTTT. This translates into CASTSGFRSYGGELFF.

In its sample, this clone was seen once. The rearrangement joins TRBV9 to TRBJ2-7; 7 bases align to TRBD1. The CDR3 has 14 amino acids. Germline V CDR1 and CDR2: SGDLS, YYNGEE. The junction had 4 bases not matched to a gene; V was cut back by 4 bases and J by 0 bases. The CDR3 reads CASSLQGSSYEQYF. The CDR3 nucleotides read TGTGCCAGCAGCTTACAGGGGAGCTCCTACGAGCAGTACTTC.